Below, 9 T cell receptor beta chains from the same sample are listed, as sequenced in a study of CD8+ T cells in alopecia areata. Sequencing used cDNA as its template, made by extracting RNA and reverse transcribing it. Some clones are missing from TCRdb's copy, which holds only in-frame ones; the method was immunoSEQ multiplex PCR. The sample has roughly 200,000 clones, around two fifths seen once. Sample treatment: oral pan-JAK inhibitor, 5-10 mg twice daily. The sample was CD4+ T cells sorted from blood, taken at roughly week 36, from a patient treated with tofacitinib. Receptor source: a human donor with alopecia areata.

The chain carries TRBV27 and TRBJ1-1; TRBD1 matches at 11 bases. The CDR3 sequence is 14 residues long. The V segment lost 6 bases and the J segment 5 bases; nucleotides outside the gene matches: 5. Germline-derived CDR1 and CDR2 are MNHEY and SMNVEV (reference sequence). CDR3 sequence (DNA): TGTGCCAGCAGCTCGGACAGGGGGCGTACTGAAGCTTTCTTT. It encodes CASSSDRGRTEAFF.

This rearrangement joins TRBV2 to TRBJ2-7; D unclear. The CDR3 is 13 residues long. Germline V gene sequence: CDR1 SNHLY, CDR2 FYNNEI. The V and J ends lost 5 bases and 3 bases respectively, with 11 bases between them. DNA of the CDR3: TGTGCCAGCAGTAAGGGAACTTACTACGAGCAGTACTTC. This encodes CASSKGTYYEQYF.

The chain is built from TRBV6-5 and TRBJ2-6; tentative D call: TRBD2 (6 bases). The CDR3 has 15 amino acids. V was trimmed by 6 bases and J by 2 bases, leaving 11 bases between them. Germline CDR1 and CDR2: MNHEY and SVGAGI. In DNA, the CDR3 is TGTGCCAGCAGAAGGGAGGCTGCTGGGGCCAACGTCCTGACTTTC. It codes for CASRREAAGANVLTF.

This chain connects TRBV7-2 to TRBJ2-3, with 8 positions matching TRBD1. V was clipped by 5 bases and J by 3 bases; unmatched bases: 19. Germline values: CDR1 SGHTA, CDR2 FQGNSA. This CDR3 comprises 19 residues. The CDR3 reads CASSTLGQGRVRGTDTQYF. For the CDR3, the DNA is TGTGCCAGCAGCACCCTCGGACAGGGAAGGGTCCGCGGAACAGATACGCAGTATTTT.

The chain joins TRBV5-1 to TRBJ2-3; unclear D gene. In germline, CDR1 is SGHRS, CDR2 YFSETQ. This CDR3 is 12 amino acids long. V lost 4 bases, J lost 5 bases, and 8 bases lay in between. CDR3 nucleotides: TGCGCCAGCAGCGACACCCTAGATACGCAGTATTTT. Its translation is CASSDTLDTQYF.

Of note for this clone: Being one base from a much bigger clone, this may be a read error. The rearrangement joins TRBV7-3 to TRBJ2-7; D tentatively reads TRBD1 or TRBD2 (6 bases each). Germline values: CDR1 SGHTA, CDR2 FQGTGA. Trimming took off 3 bases at V and 5 bases at J, with 17 bases between the two ends. The CDR3 consists of 15 residues. CDR3 coding DNA: TGTGCCAGCAGCTTGGAGGGATTTTCAGGGGACGAGCAGTACTTC. It codes for CASSLEGFSGDEQYF.

A note on this clone: The same CDR3 is also encoded by other DNA sequences in this sample. This CDR3 reads CASSPGQGQETQYF. The CDR3 DNA sequence: TGTGCCAGCAGCCCCGGGCAGGGACAAGAGACCCAGTACTTC. The rearrangement joins TRBV7-9 to TRBJ2-5; weak D call: TRBD1 (5 bases). Trimming left V 5 bases short and J 2 bases short, with 12 bases between. Germline V gives CDR1 SEHNR, CDR2 FQNEAQ (reference sequence). The CDR3 contains 14 residues.

The chain is built from TRBV5-1 and TRBJ2-1; D possibly corresponds to TRBD2 (5 bases). In germline, CDR1 is SGHRS, CDR2 YFSETQ. The CDR3 spans 13 residues. V lost 1 base and J lost 7, with 9 bases in between. The CDR3 DNA sequence: TGCGCCAGCAGCTTGCTCCGAGGGAATGAGCAGTTCTTC. Its translation is CASSLLRGNEQFF.

The chain has TRBV27 and TRBJ1-2, with 9 nucleotides matching TRBD1. Trimming cost V 6 bases and J 7 bases; bases outside gene matches: 12. The CDR3 has 15 amino acids. Germline assignment: CDR1 MNHEY and CDR2 SMNVEV (reference sequence). CDR3 in amino acids: CASSALLQGAGGYTF. The DNA for the CDR3 is TGTGCCAGCAGCGCCCTACTACAGGGGGCGGGTGGCTACACCTTC.